These 18 T cell receptor beta chains share one sample of origin, sequenced in a study of T cells in Graves' hyperthyroidism and ophthalmopathy. It was RNA transcripts that yielded the amplified TCR beta CDR3 regions. The HTBI primer set served for first-round RT-PCR of the TCR CDR3. TCRdb redid the calling of the multiplex PCR reads with MiXCR, one entry per CDR3 protein. The sample shows more than 350,000 distinct CDR3 sequences, roughly 15% of them seen only once. The sequencing input was blood. These receptors were taken from a woman in her fifties or sixties with Graves' ophthalmopathy.

The CDR3 region has the DNA TGTGCCAACGGGATACTAGCGGGAAGTGGCAATGAGCAGTTCTTC. This codes for CANGILAGSGNEQFF. J is TRBJ2-1 and V is TRBV14; the match to TRBD2 covers 10 bases. The CDR3 is made up of 15 amino acids. With 10 bases clipped from V and 6 bases from J, the junction kept 12 bases outside the gene matches. The germline V gene encodes CDR1 SGHDN and CDR2 FVKESK.

This clonotype was observed a handful of times. The rearrangement joins TRBV29-1 to TRBJ2-1, with 10 positions matching TRBD2. The germline V gene encodes CDR1 SQVTM and CDR2 ANQGSEA. J lost 8 bases, V lost 2 bases, and 9 bases had no gene match. The CDR3 loop spans 15 amino acids. The CDR3 is CSVEFPSGSIDEQFF. DNA of the CDR3: TGCAGCGTTGAATTCCCTAGCGGGAGTATCGATGAGCAGTTCTTC.

About this clonotype: Just one base apart from a much larger clone, this may be a read error. The genes are TRBV2 and TRBJ2-1; D call uncertain. From germline, CDR1 is SNHLY and CDR2 FYNNEI. This CDR3 is 11 amino acids long. CDR3 protein: CASSEFGEQCF. Here the CDR3 DNA reads TGTGCCAGCAGTGAATTCGGAGAGCAGTGCTTC.

This clonotype was seen a few times. A much larger clone differs from this one at a single base, so this may be a read error. The V and J genes are TRBV20-1 and TRBJ2-1; 7 nucleotides align to TRBD2. The ends lost 8 bases at V and 6 bases at J; junction bases unmatched: 10. CDR3 size: 13 residues. The germline V gene encodes CDR1 DFQATT and CDR2 SNEGSKA (reference sequence). The CDR3 spells CSSPLANCNEQFF. For the CDR3, the DNA is TGCAGTTCCCCACTAGCGAACTGCAATGAGCAGTTCTTC.

This clonotype was picked up a small number of times. This chain links TRBV28 with TRBJ2-3; 11 nucleotides align to TRBD2. The CDR3 runs 19 residues. CDR1 and CDR2 from the germline V gene are MDHEN and SYDVKM. Trimming cost V 6 bases and J 0 bases; bases outside gene matches: 14. In DNA form, the CDR3 reads TGTGCCAGCAGGCAAACTAGCGGGAGAGGGGGGCCTAGCACAGATACGCAGTATTTT. Its protein is CASRQTSGRGGPSTDTQYF. Using reference TRBV28 and TRBJ2-3 for the parts outside the CDR3, the full variable domain is DVKVTQSSRYLVKRTGEKVFLECVQDMDHENMFWYRQDPGLGLRLIYFSYDVKMKEKGDIPEGYSVSREKKERFSLILESASTNQTSMYLCASRQTSGRGGPSTDTQYFGPGTRLTVL.

The table lists this clonotype with a few counts. A much larger clone differs from this one at a single base, so this may be a read error. The chain uses TRBV29-1 and TRBJ2-7; 14 nucleotides match TRBD2. The germline gives CDR1 SQVTM, CDR2 ANQGSEA. After removal of 7 bases from V and 5 bases from J, the junction contained 7 bases not matched to a gene. The CDR3 totals 14 residues. CDR3 DNA: TGCAGCGCTGCCGGGACTAGCGGGAGAAACGAGCAGTACTTC. Translating gives CSAAGTSGRNEQYF.

Only a few counts were recorded for this clonotype. The rearrangement joins TRBV6-1 to TRBJ2-6; D is uncertain. Germline V lookup: CDR1 MNHNS, CDR2 SASEGT. V dropped 5 bases and J dropped 0 bases, with 11 bases sitting between them. The CDR3 has 16 residues. CDR3 nucleotides: TGTGCCAGCAGTCCAAATCATTACTCTGGGGCCAACGTCCTGACTTTC. Translation gives CASSPNHYSGANVLTF.

The sample holds many counts of this clonotype. V and J are TRBV7-3 and TRBJ2-1; D is possibly TRBD2 (6 bases). Trimming stripped 4 bases from V and 5 bases from J, with 18 bases between. CDR1 is SGHTA and CDR2 is FQGTGA in the germline V gene. The CDR3 contains 16 residues. CDR3 nucleotide sequence: TGTGCCAGCAGCTCTCACGGCCGGCGGGAAAACAATGAGCAGTTCTTC. Its protein product is CASSSHGRRENNEQFF.

V and J are TRBV6-1 and TRBJ2-2; D is ambiguous. The CDR3 has 18 amino acids. Germline V gives CDR1 MNHNS, CDR2 SASEGT. The V gene lost 2 bases and the J gene lost 3 bases, with 19 bases spanning the gap. The CDR3 DNA reads as TGTGCCAGCAGTGAAATGGTAGTTTCCATTCGAGACACCGGGGAGCTGTTTTTT. This sequence encodes CASSEMVVSIRDTGELFF.

In its sample, this clonotype was seen many times. The rearrangement links TRBV6-1 to TRBJ2-5; D ambiguous. Germline V gives CDR1 MNHNS, CDR2 SASEGT. Trimming pared 4 bases from V and 5 bases from J, leaving 8 bases between. This CDR3 is 12 amino acids long. The CDR3 nucleotides read TGTGCCAGCAGTGGCCGGATGGAGACCCAGTACTTC. Amino acids: CASSGRMETQYF.

This clonotype has a count of ten or more. This chain joins TRBV20-1 and TRBJ2-3; 11 bases match TRBD2. This CDR3 region has 15 residues. Trimming took 5 bases from V and 8 from J; bases not matched to a gene: 12. Germline V gene sequence: CDR1 DFQATT, CDR2 SNEGSKA (reference sequence). CDR3 sequence reads: CSASTTSGKIGTQYF. The CDR3 DNA reads as TGCAGTGCTTCTACGACTAGCGGGAAGATAGGTACGCAGTATTTT.

J is TRBJ2-7 and V is TRBV24-1, with a possible D match to TRBD1 (6 bases). Germline loops: CDR1 KGHDR, CDR2 SFDVKD. The CDR3 extends over 13 amino acids. Trimming removed 4 bases at V and 4 bases at J, with 10 bases between. The CDR3 loop reads CATSEGALYEQYF. CDR3 in DNA: TGTGCCACCAGTGAGGGGGCCTTGTACGAGCAGTACTTC.

The CDR3 sequence: CASSSPAGGSTGELFF. The CDR3 DNA reads TGTGCCAGTAGTTCCCCAGCGGGAGGTTCCACCGGGGAGCTGTTTTTT. The gene calls are TRBV19 and TRBJ2-2, with 9 bases aligning to TRBD2. The germline V gene has CDR1 LNHDA and CDR2 SQIVND (reference sequence). V lost 5 bases and J lost 4; bases outside the gene matches: 8. CDR3 length equals 16 residues. Full variable domain (remainder filled in from reference TRBV19 and TRBJ2-2): DGGITQSPKYLFRKEGQNVTLSCEQNLNHDAMYWYRQDPGQGLRLIYYSQIVNDFQKGDIAEGYSVSREKKESFPLTVTSAQKNPTAFYLCASSSPAGGSTGELFFGEGSRLTVL.

This clonotype was detected only a few times. The chain employs TRBV7-8 and TRBJ1-5, with 7 positions matching TRBD1. The CDR3 loop spans 16 amino acids. The V gene's germline CDR1 is SGHVS and CDR2 FQNEAQ. J gave up 0 bases and V 5 bases, and 7 bases lay outside the gene matches. Written as DNA, the CDR3 is TGTGCCAGCAGCCGGGGGACAGCCTATAGCAATCAGCCCCAGCATTTT. It translates to CASSRGTAYSNQPQHF.

The chain couples TRBV7-9 to TRBJ1-5; weak D call: TRBD1 (6 bases). The CDR3 runs to 15 residues. Between the trimmed V and J ends, which lost 4 bases and 2 bases, there was a span of 12 bases. CDR1 and CDR2 (germline): SEHNR, FQNEAQ (reference sequence). The CDR3 nucleotides read TGTGCCAGCAGCTCGCCAGGGGATGGCAATCAGCCCCAGCATTTT. As protein: CASSSPGDGNQPQHF.

The table lists this clonotype with a few counts. This sequence joins TRBV7-2 and TRBJ2-1, with TRBD1 matching over 7 bases. This CDR3 is built from 15 residues. The germline V gene has CDR1 SGHTA and CDR2 FQGNSA. The V segment lost 5 bases and the J segment 7 bases; nucleotides outside the gene matches: 11. The chain's CDR3 is CASSHRTGAFNEQFF. CDR3 in DNA: TGTGCCAGCAGCCACCGGACAGGTGCCTTTAATGAGCAGTTCTTC.

This clonotype was seen a handful of times. This sequence joins TRBV11-1 and TRBJ2-1; TRBD2 might be the D (6 bases). The CDR3 is made up of 12 amino acids. Germline CDR1 reads SGHAT; CDR2 reads FQDESV (reference sequence). Trimming removed 4 bases at V and 7 bases at J, with 8 bases between. Here the CDR3 reads CASSWTTNEQFF. CDR3 DNA sequence: TGTGCCAGCAGCTGGACTACGAATGAGCAGTTCTTC.

In this sample, this clonotype turned up a few times. The chain couples TRBV28 to TRBJ1-5; D uncertain. The CDR3 runs 14 residues. Looked up from germline, CDR1 is MDHEN and CDR2 is SYDVKM. With 6 bases removed from V and 0 bases from J, the gap between germline ends came to 9 bases. This CDR3 reads CASRPHSSNQPQHF. In DNA, the CDR3 is TGTGCCAGCAGACCCCACAGTAGCAATCAGCCCCAGCATTTT.